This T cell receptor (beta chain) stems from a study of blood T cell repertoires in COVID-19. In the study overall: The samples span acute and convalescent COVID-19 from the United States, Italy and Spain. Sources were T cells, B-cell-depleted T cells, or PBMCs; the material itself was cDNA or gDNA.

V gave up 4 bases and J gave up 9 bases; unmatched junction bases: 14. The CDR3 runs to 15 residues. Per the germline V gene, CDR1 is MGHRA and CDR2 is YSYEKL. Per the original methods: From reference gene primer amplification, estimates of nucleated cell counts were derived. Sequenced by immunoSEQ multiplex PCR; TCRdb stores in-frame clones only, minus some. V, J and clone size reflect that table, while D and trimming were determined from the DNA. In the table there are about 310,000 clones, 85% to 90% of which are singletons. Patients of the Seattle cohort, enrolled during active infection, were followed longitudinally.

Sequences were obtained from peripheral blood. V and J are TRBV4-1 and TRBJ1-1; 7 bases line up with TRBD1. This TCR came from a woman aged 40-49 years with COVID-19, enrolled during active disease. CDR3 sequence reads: CASSRPFFRDSKAFF. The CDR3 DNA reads TGCGCCAGCAGCCGGCCCTTCTTCCGGGACAGCAAAGCTTTCTTT.